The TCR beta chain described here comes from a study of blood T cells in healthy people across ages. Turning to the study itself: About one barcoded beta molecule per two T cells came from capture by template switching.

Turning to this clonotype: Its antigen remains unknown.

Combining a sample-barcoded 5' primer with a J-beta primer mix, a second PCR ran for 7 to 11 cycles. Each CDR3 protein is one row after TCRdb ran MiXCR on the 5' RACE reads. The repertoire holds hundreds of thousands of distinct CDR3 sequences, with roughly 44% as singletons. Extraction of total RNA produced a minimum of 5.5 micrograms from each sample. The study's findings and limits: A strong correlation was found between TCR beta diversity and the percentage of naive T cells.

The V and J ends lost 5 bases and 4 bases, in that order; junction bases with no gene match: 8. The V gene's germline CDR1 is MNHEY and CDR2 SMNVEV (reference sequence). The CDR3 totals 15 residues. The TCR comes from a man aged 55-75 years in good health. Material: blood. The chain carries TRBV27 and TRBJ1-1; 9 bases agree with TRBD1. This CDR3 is CASSAIQGAGTEAFF. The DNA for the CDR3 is TGTGCCAGCAGTGCCATACAGGGGGCTGGCACTGAAGCTTTCTTT.